This T cell receptor beta chain was profiled in a study of OX40 agonist ivuxolimab in advanced cancers. The overall study: Patients treated during dose escalation were battling hepatocellular carcinoma, melanoma, renal cell or head and neck cancer. Partial responses occurred in Three dose-escalation patients, one with hepatocellular carcinoma and two with cutaneous melanoma. Study-wide findings and caveats: At doses 0.1 to 3.0 mg/kg, CD4+ and CD8+ clones expanded.

Method: immunoSEQ multiplex PCR; TCRdb's copy keeps in-frame clones and lacks some. The table lists under 65,000 clones, 75% to 95% of them singletons. The CDR3 is 12 residues long. Germline-derived CDR1 and CDR2 are SSHAT and FNYEAQ (reference sequence). With 4 bases removed from V and 5 bases from J, the gap between germline ends came to 8 bases. A note on this clone: The antigen remains unidentified.

J is TRBJ2-5 and V is TRBV7-7; D remains unclear. The clonotype comes from an adult with an advanced solid tumor such as melanoma, head and neck, liver or kidney cancer. Sequences were derived from CD4+ or CD8+ T cells sorted from blood, sampled in a trial of the OX40 agonist ivuxolimab. CDR3 amino acids: CASSSLGETQYF. The CDR3, as DNA: TGTGCCAGCAGCTCCCTCGGGGAGACCCAGTACTTC.